A selection of T cell receptor beta chains follows, all from one sample in a study of T cell responses to AZD1222 COVID-19 vaccine. Some clones are missing from TCRdb's copy, which holds only in-frame ones; the method was immunoSEQ multiplex PCR. The sample yields about 140,000 clones, approximately 93% seen once. Sequencing was performed on peripheral blood, taken on day 0 of MenACWY control vaccination. The receptors here all came from an adult in good health. Each CDR3 is given with its conserved first and last residue. The order of the fields is J gene, clone size, V gene, D gene, CDR3 protein, CDR3 DNA. D genes are given only for firm matches. Expanded clones are given a class, and other clones once, few, many or no size at all.

j_gene: TRBJ2-1; abundance: -; v_gene: TRBV7-3; d_gene: TRBD2; CDR3aa: CASSLTSGSNEQFF; CDR3nt: TGTGCCAGCAGCTTAACTAGCGGGAGTAATGAGCAGTTCTTC
j_gene: TRBJ1-5; abundance: -; v_gene: TRBV28; d_gene: -; CDR3aa: CASSLPNRAGGF; CDR3nt: TGTGCCAGCAGTCTCCCTAACAGGGCCGGGGGATTT
j_gene: TRBJ1-1; abundance: -; v_gene: TRBV5-4; d_gene: TRBD1; CDR3aa: CASSPDRGMNTEAFF; CDR3nt: TGTGCCAGCAGCCCGGACAGGGGCATGAACACTGAAGCTTTCTTT
j_gene: TRBJ2-1; abundance: few; v_gene: TRBV2; d_gene: -; CDR3aa: CASSPSTGSYNEQFF; CDR3nt: TGTGCCAGCAGTCCGTCGACAGGATCCTACAATGAGCAGTTCTTC
j_gene: TRBJ1-2; abundance: -; v_gene: TRBV5-4; d_gene: -; CDR3aa: CASAPTGGGNYGYTF; CDR3nt: TGTGCCAGCGCACCTACGGGGGGCGGAAATTATGGCTACACCTTC
j_gene: TRBJ1-5; abundance: -; v_gene: TRBV27; d_gene: -; CDR3aa: CASSLGANQPQHF; CDR3nt: TGTGCCAGCAGTCTGGGTGCGAATCAGCCCCAGCATTTT
j_gene: TRBJ1-1; abundance: -; v_gene: TRBV19; d_gene: -; CDR3aa: CASLGRGNTEAFF; CDR3nt: TGTGCCAGTCTGGGGAGAGGGAACACTGAAGCTTTCTTT
j_gene: TRBJ1-1; abundance: -; v_gene: TRBV6-5; d_gene: TRBD1; CDR3aa: CASSWDRGTSGTEAFF; CDR3nt: TGTGCCAGCAGTTGGGACAGGGGGACATCGGGGACTGAAGCTTTCTTT
j_gene: TRBJ1-1; abundance: -; v_gene: TRBV5-1; d_gene: -; CDR3aa: CASSLAVGTEFGTEAFF; CDR3nt: TGCGCCAGCAGCTTGGCCGTAGGGACGGAGTTTGGCACTGAAGCTTTCTTT
j_gene: TRBJ1-1; abundance: once; v_gene: TRBV7-3; d_gene: -; CDR3aa: CASSLTGNTEAFF; CDR3nt: TGTGCCAGCAGCTTAACAGGAAACACTGAAGCTTTCTTT
j_gene: TRBJ1-4; abundance: -; v_gene: TRBV4-1; d_gene: -; CDR3aa: CASSTPAGQGEKLFF; CDR3nt: TGCGCCAGCAGCACGCCTGCGGGGCAGGGTGAAAAACTGTTTTTT
j_gene: TRBJ1-2; abundance: -; v_gene: TRBV5-6; d_gene: TRBD1; CDR3aa: CASSLYRGPFGYTF; CDR3nt: TGTGCCAGCAGCTTATACAGGGGGCCCTTTGGCTACACCTTC
j_gene: TRBJ1-2; abundance: -; v_gene: TRBV27; d_gene: TRBD1; CDR3aa: CASSLWSGTGVGYGYTF; CDR3nt: TGTGCCAGCAGTTTATGGAGCGGGACAGGGGTTGGCTATGGCTACACCTTC
j_gene: TRBJ2-7; abundance: -; v_gene: TRBV7-2; d_gene: -; CDR3aa: CASSLGDVSYEQYF; CDR3nt: TGTGCCAGCAGCTTAGGGGACGTATCCTACGAGCAGTACTTC
j_gene: TRBJ1-2; abundance: once; v_gene: TRBV7-2; d_gene: -; CDR3aa: CASSSSGHASNYGYTF; CDR3nt: TGTGCCAGCAGCTCAAGCGGACATGCCTCCAACTATGGCTACACCTTC
j_gene: TRBJ1-2; abundance: -; v_gene: TRBV28; d_gene: TRBD1; CDR3aa: CACQGGGPPGYTF; CDR3nt: TGTGCCTGCCAGGGGGGCGGGCCTCCTGGCTACACCTTC
j_gene: TRBJ1-2; abundance: -; v_gene: TRBV5-1; d_gene: -; CDR3aa: CASKEQGANYGYTF; CDR3nt: TGCGCCAGCAAAGAACAGGGAGCTAACTATGGCTACACCTTC
j_gene: TRBJ1-3; abundance: -; v_gene: TRBV4-3; d_gene: -; CDR3aa: CASSQERAGPTESGNTIYF; CDR3nt: TGCGCCAGCAGCCAAGAGCGCGCAGGGCCCACCGAATCTGGAAACACCATATATTTT
j_gene: TRBJ1-5; abundance: -; v_gene: TRBV3-1/TRBV3-2; d_gene: -; CDR3aa: CASSQDHGPQHF; CDR3nt: TGTGCCAGCAGCCAAGATCACGGGCCCCAGCATTTT
j_gene: TRBJ1-4; abundance: -; v_gene: TRBV30; d_gene: -; CDR3aa: CAWSLGQGPNEKLFF; CDR3nt: TGTGCCTGGAGTCTAGGGCAGGGACCGAATGAAAAACTGTTTTTT
j_gene: TRBJ2-7; abundance: -; v_gene: TRBV7-9; d_gene: -; CDR3aa: CASSEVYEQYF; CDR3nt: TGTGCCAGCAGCGAAGTCTACGAGCAGTACTTC
j_gene: TRBJ1-3; abundance: -; v_gene: TRBV10-3; d_gene: TRBD1; CDR3aa: CAMKGAVSGNTIYF; CDR3nt: TGTGCTATGAAGGGGGCAGTCTCTGGAAACACCATATATTTT
j_gene: TRBJ2-1; abundance: -; v_gene: TRBV6-5; d_gene: -; CDR3aa: CASSYQSSSYNEQFF; CDR3nt: TGTGCCAGCAGTTACCAGAGTTCGTCTTACAATGAGCAGTTCTTC
j_gene: TRBJ1-4; abundance: -; v_gene: TRBV5-1; d_gene: -; CDR3aa: CASSLDRRQPTTNEKLFF; CDR3nt: TGCGCCAGCAGCTTGGATCGCAGGCAACCCACAACTAATGAAAAACTGTTTTTT
j_gene: TRBJ1-2; abundance: -; v_gene: TRBV5-6; d_gene: -; CDR3aa: CASSLDARGASYGYTF; CDR3nt: TGTGCCAGCAGCTTGGATGCCAGAGGCGCCTCCTATGGCTACACCTTC
j_gene: TRBJ1-2; abundance: -; v_gene: TRBV12-2; d_gene: -; CDR3aa: CASRLRPARYTF; CDR3nt: TGTGCAAGTCGCTTGAGACCCGCTAGGTACACCTTC
j_gene: TRBJ2-3; abundance: once; v_gene: TRBV5-6; d_gene: -; CDR3aa: CASSLRRGPFMTDTQYF; CDR3nt: TGTGCCAGCAGCTTGAGGCGGGGGCCTTTCATGACAGATACGCAGTATTTT
j_gene: TRBJ1-1; abundance: -; v_gene: TRBV5-1; d_gene: TRBD1; CDR3aa: CASSVGQQNTEAFF; CDR3nt: TGCGCCAGCAGCGTGGGACAGCAGAACACTGAAGCTTTCTTT
j_gene: TRBJ1-2; abundance: -; v_gene: TRBV5-4; d_gene: -; CDR3aa: CASSLIRGENYGYTF; CDR3nt: TGTGCCAGCAGCTTGATCCGGGGGGAGAACTATGGCTACACCTTC
j_gene: TRBJ1-4; abundance: -; v_gene: TRBV27; d_gene: TRBD1; CDR3aa: CASSLMPPGQGEKLFF; CDR3nt: TGTGCCAGCAGTCTCATGCCCCCCGGACAGGGCGAAAAACTGTTTTTT
j_gene: TRBJ2-7; abundance: -; v_gene: TRBV7-2; d_gene: -; CDR3aa: CASSKQVLYEQYF; CDR3nt: TGTGCCAGCAGCAAACAGGTACTCTACGAGCAGTACTTC
j_gene: TRBJ1-1; abundance: -; v_gene: TRBV25-1; d_gene: TRBD1; CDR3aa: CASSKDRGFTEAFF; CDR3nt: TGTGCCAGCAGTAAGGACAGGGGATTCACTGAAGCTTTCTTT
j_gene: TRBJ2-1; abundance: -; v_gene: TRBV24-1; d_gene: TRBD2; CDR3aa: CATSSGSGNEQFF; CDR3nt: TGTGCCACCTCTAGCGGGAGTGGCAATGAGCAGTTCTTC
j_gene: TRBJ1-5; abundance: -; v_gene: TRBV2; d_gene: -; CDR3aa: CASRGQVNQPQHF; CDR3nt: TGTGCCAGCAGGGGGCAGGTCAATCAGCCCCAGCATTTT
j_gene: TRBJ1-1; abundance: -; v_gene: TRBV7-8; d_gene: -; CDR3aa: CASSSSWRLSGTEAFF; CDR3nt: TGTGCCAGCAGCTCCTCGTGGAGACTGAGTGGCACTGAAGCTTTCTTT
j_gene: TRBJ2-2; abundance: -; v_gene: TRBV13; d_gene: -; CDR3aa: CASSLRVRQNTGELFF; CDR3nt: TGTGCCAGCAGCCTGAGAGTAAGGCAAAACACCGGGGAGCTGTTTTTT
j_gene: TRBJ1-2; abundance: -; v_gene: TRBV5-1; d_gene: -; CDR3aa: CASTVGASLSNYGYTF; CDR3nt: TGCGCCAGCACTGTGGGAGCCAGCCTTTCTAACTATGGCTACACCTTC
j_gene: TRBJ1-1; abundance: -; v_gene: TRBV11-3; d_gene: -; CDR3aa: CASSLGVGRNTEAFF; CDR3nt: TGTGCCAGCAGCTTAGGGGTTGGAAGGAACACTGAAGCTTTCTTT
j_gene: TRBJ1-1; abundance: -; v_gene: TRBV29-1; d_gene: -; CDR3aa: CSVAQQMNTEAFF; CDR3nt: TGCAGCGTTGCACAACAGATGAACACTGAAGCTTTCTTT
j_gene: TRBJ1-2; abundance: -; v_gene: TRBV4-1; d_gene: -; CDR3aa: CASSQDRTGWDGYTF; CDR3nt: TGCGCCAGCAGCCAAGATCGCACAGGGTGGGATGGCTACACCTTC
j_gene: TRBJ1-2; abundance: -; v_gene: TRBV5-1; d_gene: -; CDR3aa: CASSSGQTNYGYTF; CDR3nt: TGCGCCAGCAGCTCAGGACAGACTAACTATGGCTACACCTTC
j_gene: TRBJ1-1; abundance: -; v_gene: TRBV28; d_gene: -; CDR3aa: CATASTGWNTEAFF; CDR3nt: TGTGCCACCGCGTCCACAGGTTGGAACACTGAAGCTTTCTTT
j_gene: TRBJ1-2; abundance: once; v_gene: TRBV2; d_gene: -; CDR3aa: CASRSPGPYYGYTF; CDR3nt: TGTGCCAGCAGGAGTCCGGGACCTTACTATGGCTACACCTTC
j_gene: TRBJ1-6; abundance: -; v_gene: TRBV9; d_gene: -; CDR3aa: CASSVDAGARSPLHF; CDR3nt: TGTGCCAGCAGCGTAGACGCAGGGGCGCGGTCACCCCTCCACTTT
j_gene: TRBJ1-2; abundance: -; v_gene: TRBV28; d_gene: -; CDR3aa: CASSAGANYGYTF; CDR3nt: TGTGCCAGCAGTGCCGGAGCAAACTATGGCTACACCTTC
j_gene: TRBJ1-3; abundance: -; v_gene: TRBV25-1; d_gene: -; CDR3aa: CASSEFRVQPNSGNTIYF; CDR3nt: TGTGCCAGCAGTGAATTTCGGGTCCAACCGAACTCTGGAAACACCATATATTTT
j_gene: TRBJ1-6; abundance: -; v_gene: TRBV5-1; d_gene: -; CDR3aa: CASSGIQGPSTSSPLHF; CDR3nt: TGCGCCAGCAGCGGGATACAGGGCCCCTCCACGAGTTCACCCCTCCACTTT
j_gene: TRBJ1-2; abundance: -; v_gene: TRBV19; d_gene: -; CDR3aa: CASSIFGTYGYTF; CDR3nt: TGTGCCAGTAGTATTTTTGGAACGTATGGCTACACCTTC
j_gene: TRBJ1-2; abundance: -; v_gene: TRBV5-4; d_gene: -; CDR3aa: CASSLDRREDGYTF; CDR3nt: TGTGCCAGCAGCTTGGATCGTCGGGAAGATGGCTACACCTTC
j_gene: TRBJ1-1; abundance: once; v_gene: TRBV29-1; d_gene: TRBD1; CDR3aa: CSGKQGWGMNTEAFF; CDR3nt: TGCAGCGGAAAACAGGGGTGGGGGATGAACACTGAAGCTTTCTTT
j_gene: TRBJ2-1; abundance: -; v_gene: TRBV13; d_gene: TRBD1; CDR3aa: CASSSDRADYNEQFF; CDR3nt: TGTGCCAGCAGCTCAGACAGGGCTGACTACAATGAGCAGTTCTTC
j_gene: TRBJ2-7; abundance: -; v_gene: TRBV19; d_gene: -; CDR3aa: CASSRDGQNYEQYF; CDR3nt: TGTGCCAGTAGTAGGGATGGACAGAACTACGAGCAGTACTTC